This T cell receptor (beta chain) is from a study of cytomegalovirus exposure and HLA in healthy donors. The study, taken as a whole, reports: Later analysis identified a missense DCLRE1C variant that was linked to TCR beta V- and J-gene trimming.

Comments on this clone: The antigen remains unidentified.

In the PCR, 60 Vbeta and 13 Jbeta primers were used. Authors' analysis steps: Tens of millions of unique TCR beta chains, 8.5 million to 14 million shared, were counted in a later analysis. Some clones are missing from TCRdb's copy, which holds only in-frame ones; the method was immunoSEQ multiplex PCR. D and trimming were read from the DNA, whereas the V and J calls and clone size are those reported in that table. The data show around 170,000 clones, with around 78% seen just once and around 1.6% held by the top ten. The germline CDR1 and CDR2 sequences are LNHDA and SQIVND (reference sequence). This CDR3 is built from 14 residues. V was clipped by 9 bases and J by 2 bases, with 16 bases between them.

The sample comprised PBMCs. The TCR was taken from a man aged 18 to 29 in good health and CMV-seronegative. The J gene is TRBJ1-2, the V gene TRBV19, with D tentatively TRBD1 (6 bases). The CDR3 here is CASSRDGQNYGYTF. The CDR3 bases are TGTGCCAGCAGCCGGGATGGACAGAACTATGGCTACACCTTC.